This entry lists 20 T cell receptor beta chains sequenced from one sample in a study of cytomegalovirus exposure and HLA in healthy donors. Only in-frame clones appear in the TCRdb table, and some are missing; sequencing was by immunoSEQ multiplex PCR. The data hold approximately 150,000 clones, with approximately 80% observed a single time. The sample comprised PBMCs. These receptors were obtained from a man aged 25 to 40 in good health and CMV-seropositive.

The rearrangement links TRBV27 to TRBJ2-5; 8 bases fit TRBD2. The V gene end was trimmed by 4 bases and the J gene end by 4 bases; junction bases not matched to a gene: 8. The CDR3 has 15 residues. Germline-derived CDR1 and CDR2 are MNHEY and SMNVEV (reference sequence). This CDR3 is CASSSRTSPTETQYF. In nucleotides, the CDR3 is TGTGCCAGCAGTTCCCGGACTAGCCCTACAGAGACCCAGTACTTC.

Here the CDR3 reads CSVEESRISTDTQYF. CDR3 bases: TGCAGCGTTGAAGAATCCAGAATCTCCACAGATACGCAGTATTTT. The chain carries TRBV29-1 and TRBJ2-3; D is uncertain. The ends were cut back, 0 bases at V and 2 bases at J, with 12 bases in the middle. Looked up from germline, CDR1 is SQVTM and CDR2 is ANQGSEA. The CDR3 loop spans 15 amino acids.

This chain uses TRBV7-2 with TRBJ2-7; TRBD1 might be the D (5 bases). The CDR3 runs 13 residues. V lost 5 bases and J lost 3, with 11 bases in between. Per germline, CDR1 SGHTA and CDR2 FQGNSA. The CDR3 coding sequence is TGTGCCAGCAGCCCAGACAGCTACTACGAGCAGTACTTC. Protein sequence: CASSPDSYYEQYF.

The count of this clone is one. The rearrangement joins TRBV7-9 to TRBJ2-7; D uncertain. The germline V gene has CDR1 SEHNR and CDR2 FQNEAQ (reference sequence). CDR3 length: 18 amino acids. Trimming left V 2 bases short and J 3 bases short, with 23 bases between. The CDR3 here is CASSLNSRLGQNFYEQYF. Here the CDR3 DNA reads TGTGCCAGCAGCTTAAATTCGAGGCTCGGCCAGAACTTCTACGAGCAGTACTTC.

Concerning this clone itself: This same CDR3 is encoded by further DNA sequences in the sample. The chain is built from TRBV7-3 and TRBJ2-7; D is ambiguous. CDR1 is SGHTA, CDR2 FQGTGA, per germline. The CDR3 is 13 amino acids. V was shortened by 1 base and J by 7 bases, with 11 bases between the two germline ends. Written as DNA, the CDR3 is TGTGCCAGCAGCTTAAATCCGGGTGGAGAGCAGTACTTC. Translated, it gives CASSLNPGGEQYF.

The V gene is TRBV15, the J gene TRBJ2-5; 10 bases match TRBD1. CDR3 length equals 17 residues. The germline V gene encodes CDR1 LNHNV and CDR2 YYDKDF (reference sequence). V shed 4 bases, J shed 1 base, and the junction held 9 bases outside the gene matches. The CDR3 region is CATSTDRGPPGQETQYF. The CDR3 DNA follows: TGTGCCACCAGCACCGACAGGGGGCCTCCCGGCCAAGAGACCCAGTACTTC.

This chain links TRBV10-3 with TRBJ2-3; 9 nucleotides match TRBD2. Per germline, CDR1 ENHRY and CDR2 SYGVKD. Losses at the gene ends were 5 bases for V and 0 bases for J; bases not matched to a gene: 6. The CDR3 is made up of 16 amino acids. The CDR3 DNA follows: TGTGCCATCAGTCGCTTAGCGGGGGATAGCACAGATACGCAGTATTTT. As protein: CAISRLAGDSTDTQYF.

The chain has TRBV9 and TRBJ2-7; 8 bases are a match to TRBD2. V was clipped by 7 bases and J by 5 bases; unmatched bases: 11. This CDR3 contains 14 residues. Germline V gives CDR1 SGDLS, CDR2 YYNGEE. The CDR3: CASAAGGGVNEQYF. Here the CDR3 DNA reads TGTGCCAGCGCCGCCGGGGGGGGAGTGAACGAGCAGTACTTC. Combining the CDR3 with reference TRBV9 and TRBJ2-7 gives the whole variable domain DSGVTQTPKHLITATGQRVTLRCSPRSGDLSVYWYQQSLDQGLQFLIQYYNGEERAKGNILERFSAQQFPDLHSELNLSSLELGDSALYFCASAAGGGVNEQYFGPGTRLTVT.

The chain couples TRBV2 to TRBJ2-7; 9 bases fit TRBD1. The V gene's germline CDR1 is SNHLY and CDR2 FYNNEI. J gave up 2 bases and V 8 bases, and 7 bases lay outside the gene matches. This CDR3 has 14 amino acids. CDR3 in amino acids: CASSGTGQPYEQYF. CDR3 nucleotide sequence: TGTGCCAGCTCCGGGACAGGGCAACCCTACGAGCAGTACTTC.

The J gene is TRBJ2-7, the V gene TRBV7-8; TRBD1 might be the D (6 bases). The germline V gene has CDR1 SGHVS and CDR2 FQNEAQ. The CDR3 has 16 residues. V lost 3 bases and J 2 bases, leaving 17 bases between the germline ends. The chain's CDR3 is CASSFRDTKLAYEQYF. DNA for the CDR3: TGTGCCAGCAGCTTCCGGGACACCAAACTTGCCTACGAGCAGTACTTC.

The CDR3 DNA reads TGTGCCAGCAGCCGTAACAGGGGGTCGACGAACACTGAAGCTTTCTTT. Amino acids: CASSRNRGSTNTEAFF. The chain combines TRBV7-2 with TRBJ1-1, with 8 positions matching TRBD1. CDR3 length: 16 amino acids. Trimming at V came to 5 bases and at J to 1 base, leaving 9 bases not matched to a gene. Germline CDR1 reads SGHTA; CDR2 reads FQGNSA.

The J gene is TRBJ1-5, the V gene TRBV6-1, with 8 bases lining up with TRBD1. Germline loops: CDR1 MNHNS, CDR2 SASEGT. CDR3 length: 14 residues. J gave up 5 bases and V 11 bases, and 11 bases lay outside the gene matches. The CDR3 sequence is CAVRTGNLDQPQHF. Written as DNA, the CDR3 is TGTGCCGTACGGACAGGGAACTTAGATCAGCCCCAGCATTTT.

This chain uses TRBV5-1 with TRBJ1-1, with TRBD1 matching over 10 bases. The ends lost 3 bases at V and 4 bases at J; junction bases unmatched: 6. Germline-derived CDR1 and CDR2 are SGHRS and YFSETQ. The CDR3 is 15 residues long. The CDR3 here is CASSSSGQGGTEAFF. CDR3 bases: TGCGCCAGCAGCTCCTCCGGACAGGGGGGCACTGAAGCTTTCTTT.

The J gene is TRBJ1-1, the V gene TRBV19, with D unclear. This CDR3 has 13 amino acids. The germline CDR1 and CDR2 sequences are LNHDA and SQIVND (reference sequence). Between the trimmed V and J ends, which lost 5 bases and 5 bases, there was a span of 12 bases. CDR3 coding DNA: TGTGCCAGTAGTCCACTCCCGGGGACTGAAGCTTTCTTT. It yields the protein CASSPLPGTEAFF. Full variable domain (missing parts from reference TRBV19 and TRBJ1-1): DGGITQSPKYLFRKEGQNVTLSCEQNLNHDAMYWYRQDPGQGLRLIYYSQIVNDFQKGDIAEGYSVSREKKESFPLTVTSAQKNPTAFYLCASSPLPGTEAFFGQGTRLTVV.

The chain is built from TRBV4-2 and TRBJ2-7; possible D gene TRBD2, 6 bases. Germline V gene data show CDR1 as LGHNA and CDR2 as YNFKEQ. V lost 5 bases and J 3 bases, leaving 26 bases between the germline ends. This CDR3 is built from 18 residues. The CDR3 region is CASSYRRLKGGNLYEQYF. The CDR3, as DNA: TGTGCCAGCAGCTACCGACGCCTCAAGGGAGGAAACCTCTACGAGCAGTACTTC.

CDR3 bases: TGTGCAAGTCGCTTAGCGCCCGCGGGAGAGGGGGAGACCCAGTACTTC. Residues: CASRLAPAGEGETQYF. The V gene is TRBV12-2, the J gene TRBJ2-5; TRBD2, the table's D call, was not compared with the DNA. TRBV12-2 is annotated as a pseudogene. The CDR3 length is 16 residues.

This clone was observed once. The V gene is TRBV25-1, the J gene TRBJ2-7, with D possibly TRBD1 on 6 matching bases. The ends were cut back, 3 bases at V and 2 bases at J, with 14 bases in the middle. The CDR3 runs 15 residues. Germline values: CDR1 MGHDK, CDR2 SYGVNS. The CDR3 loop is CASSDRQGITYEQYF. The CDR3 region has the DNA TGTGCCAGCAGTGATCGGCAGGGGATTACCTACGAGCAGTACTTC.

The chain recombines TRBV20-1 with TRBJ1-1; D gene uncertain. Germline assignment: CDR1 DFQATT and CDR2 SNEGSKA (reference sequence). The CDR3 has 11 residues. V lost 5 bases, J lost 5 bases, and 9 bases lay in between. For the CDR3, the DNA is TGCAGTGCTCCGGTTTGGACTGAAGCTTTCTTT. This gives the protein CSAPVWTEAFF.

This sequence joins TRBV6-5 and TRBJ1-2; D is perhaps TRBD1 (6 bases). From germline, CDR1 is MNHEY and CDR2 SVGAGI. V was trimmed by 0 bases and J by 8 bases, leaving 19 bases between them. This CDR3 region has 16 residues. CDR3 sequence: CASSYSNRALKLGYTF. Here the CDR3 DNA reads TGTGCCAGCAGTTACTCGAACAGGGCCCTCAAGTTGGGCTACACCTTC.

This clone was counted once. This chain joins TRBV19 and TRBJ1-5; possible D gene TRBD1, 5 bases. With 3 bases removed from V and 0 bases from J, the gap between germline ends came to 15 bases. The CDR3 has 17 amino acids. Germline V gene sequence: CDR1 LNHDA, CDR2 SQIVND (reference sequence). This CDR3 is CASSMGLTGYSNQPQHF. The CDR3 coding sequence is TGTGCCAGTAGTATGGGACTCACGGGGTATAGCAATCAGCCCCAGCATTTT. Combining the CDR3 with reference TRBV19 and TRBJ1-5 gives the whole variable domain DGGITQSPKYLFRKEGQNVTLSCEQNLNHDAMYWYRQDPGQGLRLIYYSQIVNDFQKGDIAEGYSVSREKKESFPLTVTSAQKNPTAFYLCASSMGLTGYSNQPQHFGDGTRLSIL.